The 27 T cell receptor beta chains reported below all come from one sample, sequenced in a study of blood T cell repertoires in COVID-19 (dated by TCRdb to the early 2020s). The library was obtained by the immunoSEQ multiplex PCR assay. The clones in this table, taken by TCRdb from immuneACCESS, are in-frame only. Not every clone is retained; where verified, under half of the shortfall comes from an unresolved V gene, and the cause of the rest is unknown. The sample profile shows around 190,000 clones; 85% to 90% of them were found once. 20% to 25% of the sample is in the top ten clones. The sequenced material came from PBMCs or T cells enriched from blood (not recorded which). The source of these receptors is a woman aged 40 to 50 in a cohort exposed to, infected with or recovered from COVID-19 (not recorded which).

V usage is TRBV7-2 and J usage is TRBJ1-5, with a tentative D call TRBD1 (5 bases). This CDR3 is 17 amino acids long. Trimming pared 1 base from V and 1 base from J, leaving 14 bases between. CDR1 is SGHTA and CDR2 is FQGNSA in the germline V gene. CDR3 loop: CASSLVLGGLSNQPQHF. In nucleotides, the CDR3 is TGTGCCAGCAGCTTAGTTCTCGGGGGTCTAAGCAATCAGCCCCAGCATTTT.

This chain joins TRBV7-2 and TRBJ2-3, with 7 bases fitting TRBD1. The CDR3 is made up of 16 amino acids. Germline CDR1 SGHTA, CDR2 FQGNSA. The trim removed 1 base at V and 2 bases at J, leaving 6 bases unmatched. The CDR3 DNA reads as TGTGCCAGCAGCTTAGACCCCAGGGGGATCACAGATACGCAGTATTTT. Encoded protein: CASSLDPRGITDTQYF.

This clone showed up just once. The chain employs TRBV15 and TRBJ1-5; 8 bases align to TRBD1. The germline gives CDR1 LNHNV, CDR2 YYDKDF (reference sequence). The CDR3 totals 16 residues. V trimming: 0 bases; J trimming: 6 bases; junction bases outside the gene matches: 7. The CDR3 DNA follows: TGTGCCACCAGCAGAGATCGGCAGGGGGCATTTCAGCCCCAGCATTTT. It is translated as CATSRDRQGAFQPQHF.

The sample holds a few counts of this clone. The rearrangement joins TRBV25-1 to TRBJ2-1; 7 bases map to TRBD1. The CDR3 contains 15 residues. The ends lost 5 bases at V and 7 bases at J; junction bases unmatched: 11. The germline gives CDR1 MGHDK, CDR2 SYGVNS. In DNA, the CDR3 is TGTGCCAGCAGTTCTTTCACAGGGGAAGGAAATGAGCAGTTCTTC. Protein: CASSSFTGEGNEQFF.

This rearrangement joins TRBV29-1 to TRBJ1-1; 7 nucleotides match TRBD1. Germline CDR1 and CDR2: SQVTM and ANQGSEA. Trimming took 6 bases from V and 5 from J; bases not matched to a gene: 6. The CDR3 consists of 12 residues. DNA for the CDR3: TGCAGCGTACGACAGGGCTTAACTGAAGCTTTCTTT. Translation gives CSVRQGLTEAFF.

The gene calls are TRBV27 and TRBJ2-7; maybe TRBD2 (5 bases). This CDR3 region has 15 residues. The V gene's germline CDR1 is MNHEY and CDR2 SMNVEV (reference sequence). Between the trimmed V and J ends, which lost 0 bases and 2 bases, there was a span of 11 bases. The CDR3 DNA is TGTGCCAGCAGTTTATCGGCGGGTCCAGCCTACGAGCAGTACTTC. This translates into CASSLSAGPAYEQYF.

V usage is TRBV6-5 and J usage is TRBJ2-3; 7 positions match TRBD1. CDR1 and CDR2 from the germline V gene are MNHEY and SVGAGI. The J segment lost 8 bases and the V segment lost 7 bases, leaving 9 bases of the junction unmatched. This CDR3 region has 13 residues. CDR3: CASNSQYRGTQYF. The CDR3 region has the DNA TGTGCCAGCAATTCGCAGTACAGGGGTACGCAGTATTTT.

This clone came up once. Here the CDR3 DNA reads TGCGCCAGCAGACAGCTTAGATCTGGAAACACCATATATTTT. Its translation is CASRQLRSGNTIYF. This chain joins TRBV4-1 and TRBJ1-3, with D hard to call. The CDR3 consists of 14 residues. The germline V gene encodes CDR1 MGHRA and CDR2 YSYEKL. Trimming cost V 6 bases and J 1 base, with 10 bases left between them.

This chain joins TRBV10-2 and TRBJ1-1; a possible D gene is TRBD1 (6 bases). This CDR3 contains 13 residues. Per the germline V gene, CDR1 is WSHSY and CDR2 is SAAADI. Trimming removed 6 bases from V and 2 bases from J, with 10 bases in between. The CDR3 loop is CASRDSPNTEAFF. The CDR3, as DNA: TGCGCCAGCAGGGACAGCCCCAACACTGAAGCTTTCTTT.

The rearrangement joins TRBV11-2 to TRBJ2-7, with D possibly matching TRBD1 (6 bases). Germline loops: CDR1 SGHAT, CDR2 FQNNGV. The V end was cut by 5 bases, the J end by 5 bases, with 16 bases between. This CDR3 has 14 amino acids. Written as DNA, the CDR3 is TGTGCCAGCAGCCGACAGGAACCTTTACACGAGCAGTACTTC. As protein: CASSRQEPLHEQYF.

The V gene is TRBV4-1, the J gene TRBJ1-2, with D unresolved. The CDR3 has 13 residues. Germline V gene data show CDR1 as MGHRA and CDR2 as YSYEKL. The ends were cut back, 0 bases at V and 7 bases at J, with 9 bases in the middle. The CDR3 region has the DNA TGCGCCAGCAGCCAAGAGTCCATAGCTGGCTACACCTTC. Protein sequence: CASSQESIAGYTF.

This chain connects TRBV6-1 to TRBJ2-7; 10 bases are shared with TRBD2. Germline CDR1 and CDR2: MNHNS and SASEGT. The CDR3 has 20 amino acids. J was trimmed by 3 bases and V by 2 bases; bases with no gene match: 19. CDR3 region: CASSERAGGASRLAGYEQYF. DNA for the CDR3: TGTGCCAGCAGTGAAAGGGCAGGGGGCGCCTCTAGACTAGCGGGCTACGAGCAGTACTTC.

The table lists this clone with a count of one. The chain carries TRBV27 and TRBJ1-5; 7 bases match TRBD1. The ends lost 0 bases at V and 10 bases at J; junction bases unmatched: 18. Germline CDR1 and CDR2: MNHEY and SMNVEV (reference sequence). CDR3 length equals 18 residues. The CDR3 spells CASSLSVIEGQLHRPQHF. The CDR3 DNA is TGTGCCAGCAGTTTATCAGTTATCGAGGGACAGCTCCACCGCCCCCAGCATTTT.

The chain joins TRBV6-5 to TRBJ1-3; no firm D call. In germline, CDR1 is MNHEY, CDR2 SVGAGI. Trimming shortened V by 5 bases and J by 0 bases, and 11 bases separated the two germline ends. The CDR3 covers 15 residues. CDR3 DNA sequence: TGTGCCAGCAGTATGAGGGCGAGCTCTGGAAACACCATATATTTT. This sequence encodes CASSMRASSGNTIYF.

V and J are TRBV11-2 and TRBJ1-2; a possible D gene is TRBD1 (6 bases). The V gene lost 1 base and the J gene lost 6 bases, with 12 bases spanning the gap. This CDR3 has 14 amino acids. Germline V gene data show CDR1 as SGHAT and CDR2 as FQNNGV. CDR3 region: CASSLGSGANGYTF. Written as DNA, the CDR3 is TGTGCCAGCAGCTTAGGTTCAGGGGCAAATGGCTACACCTTC.

The gene calls are TRBV19 and TRBJ1-2; 8 positions match TRBD1. The CDR3 sequence is 15 residues long. Trimming took 4 bases from V and 7 from J; bases not matched to a gene: 11. Germline CDR1 reads LNHDA; CDR2 reads SQIVND (reference sequence). The CDR3 DNA is TGTGCCAGTAGTACCCTAGACAGGGGATTCTCTGGCTACACCTTC. It yields the protein CASSTLDRGFSGYTF. The entire variable domain, with the rest obtained from reference TRBV19 and TRBJ1-2, is as follows: DGGITQSPKYLFRKEGQNVTLSCEQNLNHDAMYWYRQDPGQGLRLIYYSQIVNDFQKGDIAEGYSVSREKKESFPLTVTSAQKNPTAFYLCASSTLDRGFSGYTFGSGTRLTVV.

CDR3 nucleotide sequence: TGCAGCGTTGTAGGCTCGGGACAGGGGTTCCGGGAAAAACTGTTTTTT. Translating it yields CSVVGSGQGFREKLFF. This rearrangement joins TRBV29-1 to TRBJ1-4, with 10 bases fitting TRBD1. Unmatched junction bases numbered 13, after V lost 4 bases and J lost 8 bases. The germline V gene has CDR1 SQVTM and CDR2 ANQGSEA. This CDR3 has 16 residues.

This clone was picked up one time. V usage is TRBV12-5 and J usage is TRBJ2-7, with TRBD2 identical over 7 bases. The CDR3 spans 16 residues. The V segment lost 5 bases and the J segment 0 bases; nucleotides outside the gene matches: 10. Germline values: CDR1 LGHNT, CDR2 FRNRAP. The DNA for the CDR3 is TGTGCTAGTGGTATTGCGGGGGAATTAAGCTCCTACGAGCAGTACTTC. Its translation is CASGIAGELSSYEQYF.

This chain connects TRBV19 to TRBJ1-5; TRBD1 is a possible D gene (5 bases). This CDR3 is 14 amino acids long. Germline CDR1 reads LNHDA; CDR2 reads SQIVND (reference sequence). The V gene lost 3 bases and the J gene lost 2 bases, with 8 bases spanning the gap. In DNA, the CDR3 is TGTGCCAGTAGTATTAGCAGGGGCAATCAGCCCCAGCATTTT. Protein product: CASSISRGNQPQHF.

V is TRBV13 and J is TRBJ1-2, with TRBD1 identical over 7 bases. J gave up 8 bases and V 1 base, and 7 bases lay outside the gene matches. This CDR3 spans 14 amino acids. Germline values: CDR1 PRHDT, CDR2 FYEKMQ (reference sequence). The CDR3 here is CASSLDRGGWGYTF. The CDR3 DNA reads TGTGCCAGCAGCTTAGACAGGGGAGGTTGGGGCTACACCTTC.

The gene calls are TRBV5-1 and TRBJ1-2; D possibly corresponds to TRBD1 (5 bases). The CDR3 contains 14 residues. The germline CDR1 and CDR2 sequences are SGHRS and YFSETQ. V was clipped by 2 bases and J by 10 bases, with 18 bases between them. The CDR3 region is CASSFSQGGSSYTF. DNA of the CDR3: TGCGCCAGCAGCTTTTCGCAGGGAGGCTCATCCTACACCTTC.

This clone was recorded once. The chain joins TRBV2 to TRBJ1-4; D unresolved. CDR3 length: 15 residues. Trimming removed 2 bases from V and 10 bases from J, with 17 bases in between. CDR1 is SNHLY, CDR2 FYNNEI, per germline. The CDR3: CASSEILLTAGKLFF. The CDR3, as DNA: TGTGCCAGCAGTGAAATTCTTCTCACAGCCGGAAAACTGTTTTTT. Using reference TRBV2 and TRBJ1-4 for the parts outside the CDR3, the full variable domain is EPEVTQTPSHQVTQMGQEVILRCVPISNHLYFYWYRQILGQKVEFLVSFYNNEISEKSEIFDDQFSVERPDGSNFTLKIRSTKLEDSAMYFCASSEILLTAGKLFFGSGTQLSVL.

CDR3: CASRGNQPQHF. In nucleotides, the CDR3 is TGTGCCAGTAGGGGGAATCAGCCCCAGCATTTT. This chain uses TRBV28 with TRBJ1-5; TRBD1 might be the D (6 bases). The CDR3 is 11 amino acids. Germline V gene lookup returns CDR1 MDHEN and CDR2 SYDVKM. V was shortened by 9 bases and J by 4 bases, with 7 bases between the two germline ends. Looking up the rest from reference TRBV28 and TRBJ1-5 gives the full variable domain: DVKVTQSSRYLVKRTGEKVFLECVQDMDHENMFWYRQDPGLGLRLIYFSYDVKMKEKGDIPEGYSVSREKKERFSLILESASTNQTSMYLCASRGNQPQHFGDGTRLSIL.

This clone was found a few times. V usage is TRBV10-3 and J usage is TRBJ1-1; D is undetermined. Germline CDR1 ENHRY, CDR2 SYGVKD. Trimming removed 7 bases at V and 1 base at J, with 4 bases between. The CDR3 has 11 amino acids. CDR3 in amino acids: CAITSNTEAFF. In nucleotides, the CDR3 is TGTGCCATCACTTCGAACACTGAAGCTTTCTTT.

The chain combines TRBV9 with TRBJ2-1; 13 bases are a match to TRBD2. The V segment lost 3 bases and the J segment 7 bases; nucleotides outside the gene matches: 4. The CDR3 totals 15 residues. Germline values: CDR1 SGDLS, CDR2 YYNGEE. The CDR3 protein is CASSARTSGSNEQFF. In DNA form, the CDR3 reads TGTGCCAGCAGCGCAAGGACTAGCGGGAGTAATGAGCAGTTCTTC.

This clone was detected only once. The chain uses TRBV7-2 and TRBJ1-1; 10 positions match TRBD1. The CDR3 length is 16 residues. Unmatched junction bases numbered 8, after V lost 1 base and J lost 6 bases. Germline V gene lookup returns CDR1 SGHTA and CDR2 FQGNSA. Here the CDR3 DNA reads TGTGCCAGCAGCTTAGAAGAGGGACAGGGGCAGTCTGAAGCTTTCTTT. Its translation is CASSLEEGQGQSEAFF.

The chain employs TRBV12-5 and TRBJ2-5, with a weak D call TRBD2 (6 bases). From germline, CDR1 is LGHNT and CDR2 FRNRAP. The CDR3 length is 15 residues. V lost 5 bases and J lost 1, with 14 bases in between. CDR3 bases: TGTGCTAGTGGTGCCGGGACTCCCGGCCAAGAGACCCAGTACTTC. It translates to CASGAGTPGQETQYF.